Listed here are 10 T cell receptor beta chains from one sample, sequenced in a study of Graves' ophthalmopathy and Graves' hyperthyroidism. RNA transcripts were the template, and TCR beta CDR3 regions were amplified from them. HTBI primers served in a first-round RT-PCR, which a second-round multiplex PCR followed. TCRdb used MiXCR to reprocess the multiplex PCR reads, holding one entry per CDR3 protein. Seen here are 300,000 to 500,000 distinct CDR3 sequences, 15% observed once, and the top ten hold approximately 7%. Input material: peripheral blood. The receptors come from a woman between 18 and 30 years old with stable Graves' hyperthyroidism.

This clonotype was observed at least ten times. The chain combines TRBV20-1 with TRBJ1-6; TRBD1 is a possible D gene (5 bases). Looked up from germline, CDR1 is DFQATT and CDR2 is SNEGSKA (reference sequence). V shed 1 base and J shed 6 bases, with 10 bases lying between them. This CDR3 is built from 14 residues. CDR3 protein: CSARARAGNSPLHF. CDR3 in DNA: TGCAGTGCTAGAGCCAGGGCGGGTAATTCACCCCTCCACTTT.

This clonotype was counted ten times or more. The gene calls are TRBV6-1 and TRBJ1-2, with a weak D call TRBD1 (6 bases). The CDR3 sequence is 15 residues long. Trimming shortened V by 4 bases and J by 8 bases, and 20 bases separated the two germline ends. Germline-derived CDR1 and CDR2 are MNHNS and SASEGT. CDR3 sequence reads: CASSGIMTGLDGYTF. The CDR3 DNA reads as TGTGCCAGCAGTGGGATAATGACAGGTCTCGACGGCTACACCTTC.

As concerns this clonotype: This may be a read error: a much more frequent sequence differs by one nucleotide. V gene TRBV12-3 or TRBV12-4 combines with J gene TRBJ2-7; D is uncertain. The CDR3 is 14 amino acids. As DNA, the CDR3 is TGTGCCTGCAGTTTAAATGTCGGTACCTACGAGCAGTACTTC. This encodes CACSLNVGTYEQYF.

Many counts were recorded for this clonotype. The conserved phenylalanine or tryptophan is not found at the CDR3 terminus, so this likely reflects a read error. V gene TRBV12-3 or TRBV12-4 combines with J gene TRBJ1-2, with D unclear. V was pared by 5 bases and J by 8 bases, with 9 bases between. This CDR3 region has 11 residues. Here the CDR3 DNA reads TGTGCCAGCAGTCAAATACGAGGCTACACCCTC. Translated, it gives CASSQIRGYTL.

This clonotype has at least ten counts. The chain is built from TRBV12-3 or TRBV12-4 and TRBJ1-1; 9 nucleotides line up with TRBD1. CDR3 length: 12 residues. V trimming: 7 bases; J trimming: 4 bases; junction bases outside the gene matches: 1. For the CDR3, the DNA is TGTGCCAGCAACAGGGGGCTCACTGAAGCTTTCTTT. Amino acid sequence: CASNRGLTEAFF.

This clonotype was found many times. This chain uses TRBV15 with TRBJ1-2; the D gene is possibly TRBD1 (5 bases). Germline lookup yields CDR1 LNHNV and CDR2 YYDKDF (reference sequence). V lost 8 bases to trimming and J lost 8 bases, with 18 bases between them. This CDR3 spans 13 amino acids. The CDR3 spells CATFRGDGLGYTF. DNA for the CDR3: TGTGCCACCTTCCGGGGGGACGGCCTGGGCTACACCTTC. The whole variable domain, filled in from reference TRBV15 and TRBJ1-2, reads DAMVIQNPRYQVTQFGKPVTLSCSQTLNHNVMYWYQQKSSQAPKLLFHYYDKDFNNEADTPDNFQSRRPNTSFCFLDIRSPGLGDTAMYLCATFRGDGLGYTFGSGTRLTVV.

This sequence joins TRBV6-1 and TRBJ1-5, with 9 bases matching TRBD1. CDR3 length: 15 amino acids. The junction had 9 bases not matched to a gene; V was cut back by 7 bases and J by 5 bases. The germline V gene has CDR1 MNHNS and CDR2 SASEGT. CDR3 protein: CASIPGQGKYQPQHF. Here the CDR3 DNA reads TGTGCCAGCATCCCTGGACAGGGGAAATATCAGCCCCAGCATTTT.

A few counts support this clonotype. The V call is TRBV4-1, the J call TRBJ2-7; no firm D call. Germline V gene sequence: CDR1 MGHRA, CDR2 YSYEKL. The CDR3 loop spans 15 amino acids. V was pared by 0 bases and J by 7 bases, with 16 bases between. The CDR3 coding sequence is TGCGCCAGCAGCCAAGAGAGTTCCAGGCCGTCGGAGCAGTACTTC. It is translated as CASSQESSRPSEQYF.

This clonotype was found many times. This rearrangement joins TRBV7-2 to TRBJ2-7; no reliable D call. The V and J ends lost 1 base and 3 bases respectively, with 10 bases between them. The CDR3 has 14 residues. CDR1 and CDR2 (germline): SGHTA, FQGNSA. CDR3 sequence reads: CASSLDSFNYEQYF. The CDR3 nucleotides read TGTGCCAGCAGCTTAGACTCCTTCAACTACGAGCAGTACTTC.

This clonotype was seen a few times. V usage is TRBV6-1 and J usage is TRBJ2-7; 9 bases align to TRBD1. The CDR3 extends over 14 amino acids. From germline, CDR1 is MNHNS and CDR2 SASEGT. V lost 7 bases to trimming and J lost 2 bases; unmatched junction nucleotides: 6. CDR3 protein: CASTSTGGPYEQYF. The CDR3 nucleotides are TGTGCCAGCACCTCGACAGGGGGTCCCTACGAGCAGTACTTC.